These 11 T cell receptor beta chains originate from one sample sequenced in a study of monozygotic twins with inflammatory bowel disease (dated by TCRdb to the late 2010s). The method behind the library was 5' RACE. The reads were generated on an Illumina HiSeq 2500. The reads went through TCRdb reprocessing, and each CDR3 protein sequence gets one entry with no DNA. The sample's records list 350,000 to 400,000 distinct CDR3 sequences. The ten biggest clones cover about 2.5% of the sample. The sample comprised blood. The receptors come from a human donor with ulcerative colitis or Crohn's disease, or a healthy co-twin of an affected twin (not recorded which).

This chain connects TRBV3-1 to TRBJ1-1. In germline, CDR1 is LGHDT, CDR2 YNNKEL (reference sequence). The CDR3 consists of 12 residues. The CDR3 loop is CASSQWEDEAFF.

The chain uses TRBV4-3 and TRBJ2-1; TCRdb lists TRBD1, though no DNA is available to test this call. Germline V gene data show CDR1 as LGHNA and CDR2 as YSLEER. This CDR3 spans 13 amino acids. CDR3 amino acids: CASSHGHYNEQFF.

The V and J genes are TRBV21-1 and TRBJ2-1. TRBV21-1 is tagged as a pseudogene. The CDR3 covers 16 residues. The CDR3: CASSKVCSLLNNEQFF.

This CDR3 is CASSWDRGRETQYF. The genes are TRBV6-5 and TRBJ2-5; checking the TCRdb D call of TRBD1 is not possible without DNA. This CDR3 is built from 14 residues. Germline V gene data show CDR1 as MNHEY and CDR2 as SVGAGI.

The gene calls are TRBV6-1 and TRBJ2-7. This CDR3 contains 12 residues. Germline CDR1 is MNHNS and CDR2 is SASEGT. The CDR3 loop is CASSETYYEQYF.

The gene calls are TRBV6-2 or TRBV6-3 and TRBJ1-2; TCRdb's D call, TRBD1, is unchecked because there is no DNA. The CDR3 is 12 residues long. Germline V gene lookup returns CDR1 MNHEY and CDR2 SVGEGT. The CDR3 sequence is CACRDSDYGYTF.

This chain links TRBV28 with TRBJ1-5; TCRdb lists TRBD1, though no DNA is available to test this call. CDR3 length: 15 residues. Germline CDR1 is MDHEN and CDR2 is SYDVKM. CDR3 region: CASSSGGVSGQPQHF.

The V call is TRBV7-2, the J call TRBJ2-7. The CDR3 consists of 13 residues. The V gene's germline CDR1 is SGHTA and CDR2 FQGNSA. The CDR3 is CASSLQARGEQYF.

The CDR3 loop is CASSLKQGARTEAFF. The V and J genes are TRBV5-5 and TRBJ1-1; TCRdb designates TRBD1, a call that cannot be tested without DNA. The length of the CDR3 is 15 residues. Germline assignment: CDR1 SGHKS and CDR2 YYEKEE (reference sequence).

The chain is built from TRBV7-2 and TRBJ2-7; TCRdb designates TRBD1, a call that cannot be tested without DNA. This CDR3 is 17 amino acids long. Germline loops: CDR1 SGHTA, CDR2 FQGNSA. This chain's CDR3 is CASSLGNRGYYSYEQYF.

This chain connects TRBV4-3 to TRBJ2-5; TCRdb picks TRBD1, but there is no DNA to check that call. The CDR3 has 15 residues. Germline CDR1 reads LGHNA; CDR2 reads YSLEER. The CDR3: CASSQDSTGGETQYF.